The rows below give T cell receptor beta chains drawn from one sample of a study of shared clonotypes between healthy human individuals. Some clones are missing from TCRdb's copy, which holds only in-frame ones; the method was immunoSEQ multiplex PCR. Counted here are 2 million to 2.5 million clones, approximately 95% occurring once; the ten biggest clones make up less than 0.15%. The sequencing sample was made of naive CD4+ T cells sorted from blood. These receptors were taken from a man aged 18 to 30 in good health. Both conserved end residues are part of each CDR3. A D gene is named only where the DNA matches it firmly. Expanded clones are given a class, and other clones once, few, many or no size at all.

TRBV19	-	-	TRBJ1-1	TGTGCCAGTAGTATCGGGAGGACGGATGAAGCTTTCTTT	CASSIGRTDEAFF
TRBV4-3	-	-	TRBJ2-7	TGCGCCAGCAGCCAAGAGAATGCCCTGGGTCGAGGCCCCAACGAGCAGTACTTC	CASSQENALGRGPNEQYF
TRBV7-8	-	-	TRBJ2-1	TGTGCCAGCAGCTCACCGGGACGACCCTCCTACAATGAGCAGTTCTTC	CASSSPGRPSYNEQFF
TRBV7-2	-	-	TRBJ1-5	TGTGCCAGCAGTTTAGTACAGAATCAGCCCCAGCATTTT	CASSLVQNQPQHF
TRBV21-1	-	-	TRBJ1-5	TGTGCCAGCAGCCCCCGGGAGGCTGGCCAGCAGCCCCAGCATTTT	CASSPREAGQQPQHF
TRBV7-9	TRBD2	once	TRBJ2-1	TGTGCCAGCAGCCCATGGACTAGCGGGGGGGCCCATGAGCAGTTCTTC	CASSPWTSGGAHEQFF
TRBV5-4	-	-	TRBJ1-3	TGTGCCAGCAGCACCCACGATGGCCTGTCTGGAAACACCATATATTTT	CASSTHDGLSGNTIYF
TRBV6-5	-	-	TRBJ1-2	TGTGCCAGCAGTTACTCCATGGCATCCTTTGGTGGCTACACCTTC	CASSYSMASFGGYTF
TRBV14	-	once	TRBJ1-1	TGTGCCAGCAGCCAAACCTTGAAGGGGCCCATGAACACTGAAGCTTTCTTT	CASSQTLKGPMNTEAFF
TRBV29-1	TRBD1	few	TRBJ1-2	TGCAGCGCCATGCCGGGACAGGGAATGGAGGGCTACACCTTC	CSAMPGQGMEGYTF
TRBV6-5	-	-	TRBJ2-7	TGTGCCAGCAGTCAGACCGGGGAGCAGTACTTC	CASSQTGEQYF
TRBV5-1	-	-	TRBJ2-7	TGCGCCAGCAGCCAAGATGGGGGATTCTACGAGCAGTACTTC	CASSQDGGFYEQYF
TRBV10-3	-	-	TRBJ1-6	TGTGCCACCAAGGGGGGGTCGAGCTATTCACCCCTCCACTTT	CATKGGSSYSPLHF
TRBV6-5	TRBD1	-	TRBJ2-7	TGTGCCAGCAGTTATGGTTCTGGACAGGGGACCTACGAGCAGTACTTC	CASSYGSGQGTYEQYF
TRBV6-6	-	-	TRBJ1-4	TGTGCCAGCAGAAATAGGGGGTTGGAAGAAAAACTGTTTTTT	CASRNRGLEEKLFF
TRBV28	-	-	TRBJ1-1	TGTGCCAGCAGCTCCACCGGGGCGGAGGACACTGAAGCTTTCTTT	CASSSTGAEDTEAFF
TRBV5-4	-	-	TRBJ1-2	TGTGCCAGCAGCCAAAGACAGGATTATGGCTACACCTTC	CASSQRQDYGYTF
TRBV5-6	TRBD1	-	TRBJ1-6	TGTGCCAGCAGCTCGGGACAGGGTAATTCACCCCTCCACTTT	CASSSGQGNSPLHF
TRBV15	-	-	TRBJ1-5	TGTGCCACCAGCAGATCCCCCGACAGTACCAATCAGCCCCAGCATTTT	CATSRSPDSTNQPQHF
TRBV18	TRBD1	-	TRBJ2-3	TGTGCCAGCTCGCGACGGGACAGCTCGGATACGCAGTATTTT	CASSRRDSSDTQYF
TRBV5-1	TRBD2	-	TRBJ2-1	TGCGCCAGCAGCCGTCGCGGGGGCAATGAGCAGTTCTTC	CASSRRGGNEQFF
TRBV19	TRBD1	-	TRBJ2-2	TGTGCCAGTAGTATCCAGGGGGCGTTGAACACCGGGGAGCTGTTTTTT	CASSIQGALNTGELFF
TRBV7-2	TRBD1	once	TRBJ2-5	TGTGCCAGCAGCTACAACAGGGGGTCCTACCAAGAGACCCAGTACTTC	CASSYNRGSYQETQYF
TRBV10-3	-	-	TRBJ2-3	TGTGCCATCAGTGACTCGGATGAGGCCACAGATACGCAGTATTTT	CAISDSDEATDTQYF
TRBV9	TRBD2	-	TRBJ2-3	TGTGCCAGCAGCGCCTCCGGGACTAGCGGGGGGTTGGATACGCAGTATTTT	CASSASGTSGGLDTQYF
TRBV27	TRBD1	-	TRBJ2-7	TGTGCCAGCAGTTCAAACAGGGGGAGATTCTACGAGCAGTACTTC	CASSSNRGRFYEQYF
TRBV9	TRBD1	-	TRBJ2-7	TGTGCCAGCAGCCCCGGACAGGGTTTGGGGGAGCAGTACTTC	CASSPGQGLGEQYF
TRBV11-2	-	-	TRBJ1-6	TGTGCCAGCAGCTTAGTGGCCGAGGGGTGGACACCCCTCCACTTT	CASSLVAEGWTPLHF
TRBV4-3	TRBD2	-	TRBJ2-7	TGCGCCAGCAGTAGAATTGGGACTAGCGATAGCTCCTACGAGCAGTACTTC	CASSRIGTSDSSYEQYF
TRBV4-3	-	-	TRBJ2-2	TGCGCCAGCAGCGGGACCGGGGAGCTGTTTTTT	CASSGTGELFF
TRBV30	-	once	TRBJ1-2	TGTGCCTGGACCCGGGAGGGGGGACGGAACTATGGCTACACCTTC	CAWTREGGRNYGYTF
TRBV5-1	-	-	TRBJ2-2	TGCGCCAGCACCCGACAGGCGAACGGGGAGCTGTTTTTT	CASTRQANGELFF
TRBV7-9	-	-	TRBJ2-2	TGTGCCAGCAGCGCAGGGTGGGACGGGGAGCTGTTTTTT	CASSAGWDGELFF
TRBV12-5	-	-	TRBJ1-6	TGTGCTAGTGGGGCCCTCTTACCCCTCCACTTT	CASGALLPLHF
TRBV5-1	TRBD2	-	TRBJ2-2	TGCGCCAGCCGGGAGGATGCGAACACCGGGGAGCTGTTTTTT	CASREDANTGELFF
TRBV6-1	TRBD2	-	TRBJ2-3	TGTGCCAGCAGTGCGACTAGCGGGGTAGGCGCAGATACGCAGTATTTT	CASSATSGVGADTQYF
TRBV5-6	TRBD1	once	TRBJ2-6	TGTGCCAGCAGCTTGGTCTCGGACAGGCCAAGCTCTGGGGCCAACGTCCTGACTTTC	CASSLVSDRPSSGANVLTF
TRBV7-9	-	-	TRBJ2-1	TGTGCCAGCAGCCATCCCCGGACCCGACTAGATGAGCAGTTCTTC	CASSHPRTRLDEQFF